The entry below describes one T cell receptor beta chain. What it binds is unknown. The data belong to a study of T cell responses to AZD1222 COVID-19 vaccine. Study outcomes and limitations: Spike-spanning, vaccine-associated CD4 TCRs were dominant at 160-218 and 743-854.

Profiling relied on immunoSEQ multiplex PCR, and the TCRdb table lists in-frame clones only, not all of them. The table records approximately 270,000 clones, about 94% of them present only once. CDR1 is ENHRY, CDR2 SYGVKD, per germline. V gave up 7 bases and J gave up 7 bases, with 11 bases separating them. The CDR3 has 13 amino acids. The TCR sequence derives from an adult who received the AZD1222 COVID-19 vaccine. The sequenced sample was peripheral blood, obtained 28 days after the second AZD1222 dose. V is TRBV10-3 and J is TRBJ1-6, with TRBD1 as a possible D gene (5 bases). CDR3: CAINRGDNSPLHF. The CDR3 DNA is TGTGCCATCAACCGAGGGGACAATTCACCCCTCCACTTT.